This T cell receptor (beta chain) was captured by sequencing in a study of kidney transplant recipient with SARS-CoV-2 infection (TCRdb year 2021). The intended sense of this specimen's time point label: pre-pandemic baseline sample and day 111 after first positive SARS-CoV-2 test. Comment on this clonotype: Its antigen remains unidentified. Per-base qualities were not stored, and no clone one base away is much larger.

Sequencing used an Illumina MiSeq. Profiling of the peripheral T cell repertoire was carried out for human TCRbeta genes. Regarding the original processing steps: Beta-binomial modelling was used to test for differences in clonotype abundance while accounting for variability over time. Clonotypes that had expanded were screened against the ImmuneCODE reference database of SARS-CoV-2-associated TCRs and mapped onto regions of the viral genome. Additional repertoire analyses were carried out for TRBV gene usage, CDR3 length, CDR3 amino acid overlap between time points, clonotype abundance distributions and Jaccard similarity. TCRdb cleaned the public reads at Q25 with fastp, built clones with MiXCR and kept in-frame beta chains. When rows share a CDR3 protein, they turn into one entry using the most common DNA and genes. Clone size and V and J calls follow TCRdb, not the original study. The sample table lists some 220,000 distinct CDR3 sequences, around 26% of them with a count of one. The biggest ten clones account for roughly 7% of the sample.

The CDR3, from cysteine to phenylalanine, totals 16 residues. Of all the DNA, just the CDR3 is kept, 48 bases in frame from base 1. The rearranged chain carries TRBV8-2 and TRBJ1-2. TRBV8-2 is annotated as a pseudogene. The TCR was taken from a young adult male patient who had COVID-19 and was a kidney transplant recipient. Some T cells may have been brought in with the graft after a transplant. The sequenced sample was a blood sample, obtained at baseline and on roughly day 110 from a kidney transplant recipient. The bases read TGTGGCAGTGAAGGACTTGATAGCCGAAAGACCTATGGCTACACCTTC. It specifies CGSEGLDSRKTYGYTF.